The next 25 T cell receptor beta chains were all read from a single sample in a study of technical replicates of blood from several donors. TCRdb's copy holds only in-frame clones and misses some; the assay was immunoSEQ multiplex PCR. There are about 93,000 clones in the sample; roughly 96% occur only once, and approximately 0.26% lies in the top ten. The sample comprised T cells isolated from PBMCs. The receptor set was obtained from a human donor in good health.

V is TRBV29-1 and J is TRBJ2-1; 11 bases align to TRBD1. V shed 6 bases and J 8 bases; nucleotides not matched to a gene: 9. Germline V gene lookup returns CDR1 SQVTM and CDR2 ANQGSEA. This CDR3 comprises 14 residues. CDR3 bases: TGCAGCGTCCTCGGGGGACAGGGGGTAGATGAGCAGTTCTTC. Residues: CSVLGGQGVDEQFF.

The CDR3, as DNA: TGTGCCAGTAGAAAAACGACAGGCTTTCGGGGGGCCACTGAAGCTTTCTTT. It translates to CASRKTTGFRGATEAFF. The chain recombines TRBV19 with TRBJ1-1; the D gene is possibly TRBD1 (6 bases). In germline, CDR1 is LNHDA, CDR2 SQIVND (reference sequence). V was shortened by 6 bases and J by 4 bases, with 24 bases between the two germline ends. The CDR3 spans 17 residues.

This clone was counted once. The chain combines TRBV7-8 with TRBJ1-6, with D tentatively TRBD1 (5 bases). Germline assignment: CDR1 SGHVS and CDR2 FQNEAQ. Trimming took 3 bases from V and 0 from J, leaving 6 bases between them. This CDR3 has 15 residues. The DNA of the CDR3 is TGTGCCAGCAGCTTCGGGGGCTCCTATAATTCACCCCTCCACTTT. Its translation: CASSFGGSYNSPLHF.

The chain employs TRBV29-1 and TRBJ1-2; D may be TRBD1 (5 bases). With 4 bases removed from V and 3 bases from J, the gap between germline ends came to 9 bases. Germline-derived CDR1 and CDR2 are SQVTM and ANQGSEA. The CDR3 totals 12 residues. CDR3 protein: CSVVGDHYGYTF. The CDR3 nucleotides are TGCAGCGTTGTAGGGGATCACTATGGCTACACCTTC.

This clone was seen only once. This CDR3 reads CAWSDGYTEAFF. DNA for the CDR3: TGTGCCTGGAGTGACGGGTACACTGAAGCTTTCTTT. The chain has TRBV30 and TRBJ1-1; the D is unclear. The germline V gene encodes CDR1 GTSNPN and CDR2 SVGIG (reference sequence). This CDR3 contains 12 residues. The V end lost 1 base, the J end lost 3 bases, and 6 bases lay between the germline ends.

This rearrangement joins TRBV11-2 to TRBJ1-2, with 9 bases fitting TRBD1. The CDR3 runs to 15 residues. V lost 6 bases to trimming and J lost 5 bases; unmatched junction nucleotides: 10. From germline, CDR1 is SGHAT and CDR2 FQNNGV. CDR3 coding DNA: TGTGCCAGCAGGGGGATTACAGGGGGCCTTTATGGCTACACCTTC. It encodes CASRGITGGLYGYTF.

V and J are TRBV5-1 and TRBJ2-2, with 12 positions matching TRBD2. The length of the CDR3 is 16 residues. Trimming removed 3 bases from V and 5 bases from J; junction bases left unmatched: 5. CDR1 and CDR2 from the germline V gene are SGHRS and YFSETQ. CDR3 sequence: CASSSTSGSVTGELFF. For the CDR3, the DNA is TGCGCCAGCAGCTCGACTAGCGGGAGTGTAACCGGGGAGCTGTTTTTT.

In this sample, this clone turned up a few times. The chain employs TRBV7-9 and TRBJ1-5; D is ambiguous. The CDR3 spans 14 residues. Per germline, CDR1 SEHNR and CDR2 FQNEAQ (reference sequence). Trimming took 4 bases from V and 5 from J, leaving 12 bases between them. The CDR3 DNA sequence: TGTGCCAGCAGCTCCCAAGACGGGGATCAGCCCCAGCATTTT. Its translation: CASSSQDGDQPQHF.

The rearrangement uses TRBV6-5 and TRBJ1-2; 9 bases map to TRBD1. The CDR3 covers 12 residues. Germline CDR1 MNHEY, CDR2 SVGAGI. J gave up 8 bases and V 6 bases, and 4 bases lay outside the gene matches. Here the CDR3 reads CASSRTGDGYTF. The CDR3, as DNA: TGTGCCAGCAGCAGGACAGGGGACGGCTACACCTTC.

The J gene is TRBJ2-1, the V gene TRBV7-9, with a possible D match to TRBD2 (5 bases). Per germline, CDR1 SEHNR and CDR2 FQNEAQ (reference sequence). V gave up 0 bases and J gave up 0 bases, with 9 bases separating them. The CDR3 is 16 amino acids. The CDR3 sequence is CASSLAPGSSYNEQFF. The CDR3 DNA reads TGTGCCAGCAGCTTAGCACCTGGGAGCTCCTACAATGAGCAGTTCTTC.

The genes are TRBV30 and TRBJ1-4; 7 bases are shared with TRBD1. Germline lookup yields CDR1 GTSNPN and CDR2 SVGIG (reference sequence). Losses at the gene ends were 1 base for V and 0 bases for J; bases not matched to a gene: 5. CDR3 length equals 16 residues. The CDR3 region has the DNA TGTGCCTGGAGTGCTGGACAGGTCACAACTAATGAAAAACTGTTTTTT. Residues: CAWSAGQVTTNEKLFF.

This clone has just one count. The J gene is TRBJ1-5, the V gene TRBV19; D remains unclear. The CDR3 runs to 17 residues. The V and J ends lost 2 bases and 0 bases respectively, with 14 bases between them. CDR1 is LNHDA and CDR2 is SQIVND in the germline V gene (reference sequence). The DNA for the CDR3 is TGTGCCAGTAGTATATCTCGGGATGTATATAGCAATCAGCCCCAGCATTTT. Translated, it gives CASSISRDVYSNQPQHF.

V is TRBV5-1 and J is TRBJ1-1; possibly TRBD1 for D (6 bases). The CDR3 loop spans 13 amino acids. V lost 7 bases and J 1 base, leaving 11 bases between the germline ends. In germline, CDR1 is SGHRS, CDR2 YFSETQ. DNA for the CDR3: TGCGCCAGCTCTCGGGGACAGAACACTGAAGCTTTCTTT. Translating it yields CASSRGQNTEAFF.

The CDR3 DNA sequence: TGCGCCAGCAGCCAATTGACAGGGCACACCTACGAGCAGTACTTC. Protein product: CASSQLTGHTYEQYF. This chain connects TRBV4-1 to TRBJ2-7; 7 bases line up with TRBD1. The germline CDR1 and CDR2 sequences are MGHRA and YSYEKL. The CDR3 has 15 residues. Trimming took 2 bases from V and 2 from J; bases not matched to a gene: 6.

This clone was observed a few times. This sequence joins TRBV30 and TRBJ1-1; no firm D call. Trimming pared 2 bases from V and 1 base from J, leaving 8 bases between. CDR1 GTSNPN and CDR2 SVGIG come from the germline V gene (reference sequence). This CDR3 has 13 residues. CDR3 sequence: CAWSTSGNTEAFF. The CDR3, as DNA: TGTGCCTGGAGTACCTCCGGGAACACTGAAGCTTTCTTT. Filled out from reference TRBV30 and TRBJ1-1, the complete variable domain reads SQTIHQWPATLVQPVGSPLSLECTVEGTSNPNLYWYRQAAGRGLQLLFYSVGIGQISSEVPQNLSASRPQDRQFILSSKKLLLSDSGFYLCAWSTSGNTEAFFGQGTRLTVV.

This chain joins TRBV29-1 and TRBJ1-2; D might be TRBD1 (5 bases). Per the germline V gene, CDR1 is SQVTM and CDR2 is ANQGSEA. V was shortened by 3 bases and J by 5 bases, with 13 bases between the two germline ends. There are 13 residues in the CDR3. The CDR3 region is CSVEEGWGYGYTF. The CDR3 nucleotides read TGCAGCGTTGAGGAGGGGTGGGGATATGGCTACACCTTC.

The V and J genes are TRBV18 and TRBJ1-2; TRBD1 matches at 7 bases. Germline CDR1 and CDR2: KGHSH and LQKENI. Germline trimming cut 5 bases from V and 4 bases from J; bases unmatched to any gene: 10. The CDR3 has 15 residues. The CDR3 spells CASSDDRDSLYGYTF. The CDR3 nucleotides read TGTGCCAGCTCAGACGACAGGGACTCTCTCTATGGCTACACCTTC. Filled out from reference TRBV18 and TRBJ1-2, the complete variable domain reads NAGVMQNPRHLVRRRGQEARLRCSPMKGHSHVYWYRQLPEEGLKFMVYLQKENIIDESGMPKERFSAEFPKEGPSILRIQQVVRGDSAAYFCASSDDRDSLYGYTFGSGTRLTVV.

The DNA of the CDR3 is TGTGCCAGCCGACAGGGTTGGGGAGAGACCCAGTACTTC. It yields the protein CASRQGWGETQYF. This chain links TRBV2 with TRBJ2-5; 7 positions agree with TRBD1. The germline V gene encodes CDR1 SNHLY and CDR2 FYNNEI. The J segment lost 4 bases and the V segment lost 8 bases, leaving 7 bases of the junction unmatched. The CDR3 consists of 13 residues.

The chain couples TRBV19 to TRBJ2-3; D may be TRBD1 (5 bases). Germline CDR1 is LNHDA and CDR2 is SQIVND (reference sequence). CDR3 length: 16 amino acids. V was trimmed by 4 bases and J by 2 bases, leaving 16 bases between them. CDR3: CASSKFNQGSTDTQYF. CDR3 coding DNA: TGTGCCAGTAGTAAATTCAATCAGGGTTCCACAGATACGCAGTATTTT.

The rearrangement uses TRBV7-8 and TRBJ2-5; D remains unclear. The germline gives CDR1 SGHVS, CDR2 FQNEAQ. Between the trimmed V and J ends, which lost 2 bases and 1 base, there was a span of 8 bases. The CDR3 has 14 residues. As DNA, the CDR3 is TGTGCCAGCAGCTTATCTTTGTTCCAAGAGACCCAGTACTTC. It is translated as CASSLSLFQETQYF.

DNA of the CDR3: TGTGCCACCAGCAGAGAGGGAGGATTCTACAATGAGCAGTTCTTC. Encoded protein: CATSREGGFYNEQFF. The chain has TRBV15 and TRBJ2-1, with D perhaps matching TRBD2 (6 bases). Trimming cost V 0 bases and J 3 bases, with 9 bases left between them. CDR1 is LNHNV and CDR2 is YYDKDF in the germline V gene (reference sequence). The CDR3 is 15 residues long.

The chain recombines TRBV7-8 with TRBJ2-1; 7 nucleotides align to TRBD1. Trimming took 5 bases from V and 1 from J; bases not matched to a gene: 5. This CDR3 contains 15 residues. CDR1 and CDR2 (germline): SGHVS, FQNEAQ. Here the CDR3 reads CASSQDRESYNEQFF. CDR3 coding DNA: TGTGCCAGCAGCCAAGACAGGGAGTCCTACAATGAGCAGTTCTTC.

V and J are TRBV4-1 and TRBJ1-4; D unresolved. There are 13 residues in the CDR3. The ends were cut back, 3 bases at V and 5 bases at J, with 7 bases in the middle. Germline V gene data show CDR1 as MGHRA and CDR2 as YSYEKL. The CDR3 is CASSQWRNEKLFF. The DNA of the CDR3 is TGCGCCAGCAGCCAGTGGCGGAATGAAAAACTGTTTTTT.

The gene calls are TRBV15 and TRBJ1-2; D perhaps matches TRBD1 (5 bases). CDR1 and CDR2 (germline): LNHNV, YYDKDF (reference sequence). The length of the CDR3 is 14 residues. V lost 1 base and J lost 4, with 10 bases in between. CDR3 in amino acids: CATSRARQSYGYTF. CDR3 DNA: TGTGCCACCAGCAGAGCCAGACAGTCCTATGGCTACACCTTC.

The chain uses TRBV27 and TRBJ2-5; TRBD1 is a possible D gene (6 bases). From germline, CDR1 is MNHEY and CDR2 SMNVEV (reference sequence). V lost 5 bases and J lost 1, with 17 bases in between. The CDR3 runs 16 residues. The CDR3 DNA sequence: TGTGCCAGCAGTATCACCAGGGACATATTCCAAGAGACCCAGTACTTC. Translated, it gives CASSITRDIFQETQYF.